This TCR beta chain was profiled in a study of Graves' ophthalmopathy and Graves' hyperthyroidism. The sequenced template was RNA, covering the TCR beta CDR3 region. First-round RT-PCR relied on HTBI primers, and a second-round multiplex PCR came next. From the multiplex PCR reads, TCRdb called clonotypes with MiXCR, one entry per CDR3 protein. The sample yields 300,000 to 400,000 distinct CDR3 sequences, roughly a sixth seen once. Germline CDR1 is DFQATT and CDR2 is SNEGSKA (reference sequence). V lost 1 base, J lost 8 bases, and 4 bases stayed unmatched. This CDR3 is built from 12 residues. In its sample, this clonotype was seen many times.

The sample taken for sequencing was peripheral blood. This chain joins TRBV20-1 and TRBJ1-2; 7 nucleotides agree with TRBD1. The receptor was derived from an adult man with Graves' ophthalmopathy. The chain's CDR3 is CSARGQGDGYTF. CDR3 nucleotide sequence: TGCAGTGCTAGAGGACAGGGCGACGGCTACACCTTC.